The clone carrying this TCR beta chain came up a few times. CDR3 length: 17 residues. From germline, CDR1 is LGHNA and CDR2 YSLEER. The trim removed 0 bases at V and 3 bases at J, leaving 5 bases unmatched. TCRdb itself ran the RT-PCR reads through MiXCR, one entry per CDR3 protein. The repertoire consists of a few hundred thousand distinct CDR3 sequences, with approximately 10% occurring once and the leading ten covering about 11%. This sample stems from a study of response to subunit inactivated influenza vaccine. The same data also contributed to another study, on T cells expressing NK-cell markers. That publication notes: Scientists made TCR beta cDNA using 5'RACE template switching with UMIs.

The specimen comprised PBMCs from blood, sampled on the day of vaccination. The chain couples TRBV4-3 to TRBJ2-1, with 10 positions matching TRBD2. The clonotype was recovered from a man over 45 who received an inactivated influenza vaccine. DNA of the CDR3: TGCGCCAGCAGCCAAGAGTGGACTAGCGGTTTCTACAATGAGCAGTTCTTC. Translating it yields CASSQEWTSGFYNEQFF.